The clone carrying this T cell receptor (beta chain) came up a few times. The antigen is not known. TCRdb passed the reads through MiXCR, listing each CDR3 protein once. In the table there are 150,000 to 200,000 distinct CDR3 sequences, around an eighth of which are singletons. The CDR3 extends over 15 amino acids. The germline gives CDR1 MNHEY, CDR2 SMNVEV (reference sequence). The V and J ends lost 5 bases and 2 bases respectively, with 14 bases between them. This sample was taken from a study of T cell repertoires in cytomegalovirus infection. Study-level information: Shared public TCR beta signatures pointed to both CMV infection and a matching HLA type. General observations from the study: Identification of carriers of CMV plus the relevant HLA was achieved through cumulative public TCR beta family frequency. The response measured ex vivo was dominated by TCR beta clonotypes (HLA-C-restricted and CMV-specific).

This receptor was obtained from a human donor in good health (CMV status not recorded). Some clones in this sample may be carry-over from other donors' samples. V gene TRBV27 combines with J gene TRBJ2-3, with D unresolved. Material: PBMCs. CDR3 DNA sequence: TGTGCCAGCAGTCCTTTACAGTGGGACACAGATACGCAGTATTTT. This gives the protein CASSPLQWDTDTQYF.